The subject of this entry is one T cell receptor (beta chain). CDR1 WNHNN and CDR2 SYGVQD come from the germline V gene (reference sequence). The CDR3 spans 13 residues. Trimming removed 4 bases at V and 11 bases at J, with 17 bases between. This sample stems from a study of blood T cell repertoires in COVID-19. Study in general: From the United States, Italy and Spain came samples of acute and convalescent COVID-19.

Clinical histories supplied by participants themselves formed the basis of cohort assignment. Among Cohort 3 donors, those recovered had two negative PCRs, clearance, or symptom resolution. Profiled with immunoSEQ multiplex PCR; TCRdb holds only in-frame clones, not every one. The repertoire has some 200,000 clones, approximately 75% of them found once; the top ten carry roughly 8.7%. Sample: PBMCs or T cells enriched from blood (not recorded which). V is TRBV10-1 and J is TRBJ1-1; D is unclear. The TCR comes from a man aged 35 to 55 who had recovered from COVID-19. The CDR3 loop reads CASSGVHEGEAFF. The CDR3 DNA is TGCGCCAGCAGTGGGGTTCACGAGGGTGAGGCTTTCTTT.